The 22 T cell receptor beta chains below were found in one sample sequenced in a study of CD8+ T cells in alopecia areata. Following extraction, RNA underwent reverse transcription to cDNA, which served as the sequencing template. The method was immunoSEQ multiplex PCR; TCRdb's version includes in-frame clones alone and lacks a portion of them. The sample consists of 65,000 to 70,000 clones, approximately 60% of them appearing once. This specimen was CD8+ T cells sorted from blood, taken at week 0. The receptors stem from a human donor with alopecia areata.

The chain has TRBV6-5 and TRBJ2-7, with TRBD1 identical over 11 bases. J lost 3 bases, V lost 2 bases, and 0 bases had no gene match. Germline values: CDR1 MNHEY, CDR2 SVGAGI. The CDR3 contains 14 residues. Written as DNA, the CDR3 is TGTGCCAGCAGTTACGGGACAGGGGGCTACGAGCAGTACTTC. It specifies CASSYGTGGYEQYF.

The chain links TRBV7-2 to TRBJ1-2; D perhaps matches TRBD1 (6 bases). V dropped 4 bases and J dropped 4 bases, with 10 bases sitting between them. CDR1 and CDR2 from the germline V gene are SGHTA and FQGNSA. There are 13 residues in the CDR3. In DNA, the CDR3 is TGTGCCAGCAGCTCGACAGGATTCTATGGCTACACCTTC. Amino acids: CASSSTGFYGYTF.

The V call is TRBV27, the J call TRBJ1-1; D remains ambiguous. Germline assignment: CDR1 MNHEY and CDR2 SMNVEV (reference sequence). The CDR3 covers 16 residues. V lost 2 bases and J 1 base, leaving 14 bases between the germline ends. In nucleotides, the CDR3 is TGTGCCAGCAGTTTACTAACACCGTACGGGAACACTGAAGCTTTCTTT. As protein: CASSLLTPYGNTEAFF.

This clone was picked up one time. The V and J genes are TRBV5-6 and TRBJ2-5; D may match TRBD1 or TRBD2 (6 bases each). The CDR3 loop spans 14 amino acids. The V and J ends lost 4 bases and 5 bases respectively, with 15 bases between them. Germline loops: CDR1 SGHDT, CDR2 YYEEEE. This chain's CDR3 is CASSQPRGRETQYF. The CDR3 DNA follows: TGTGCCAGCAGCCAACCCCGGGGGCGTGAGACCCAGTACTTC.

The CDR3 loop is CASSLERGYNEQFF. DNA of the CDR3: TGCGCCAGCAGCTTGGAGCGGGGTTACAATGAGCAGTTCTTC. The rearrangement uses TRBV5-1 and TRBJ2-1, with 7 bases that match TRBD2. CDR1 is SGHRS, CDR2 YFSETQ, per germline. Trimming at V came to 0 bases and at J to 4 bases, leaving 1 base not matched to a gene. The CDR3 length is 14 residues. The whole variable domain, filled in from reference TRBV5-1 and TRBJ2-1, reads KAGVTQTPRYLIKTRGQQVTLSCSPISGHRSVSWYQQTPGQGLQFLFEYFSETQRNKGNFPGRFSGRQFSNSRSEMNVSTLELGDSALYLCASSLERGYNEQFFGPGTRLTVL.

The rearrangement joins TRBV14 to TRBJ2-5; D unclear. CDR3 length: 12 amino acids. Germline CDR1 is SGHDN and CDR2 is FVKESK. Trimming took 0 bases from V and 7 from J, leaving 6 bases between them. The DNA for the CDR3 is TGTGCCAGCAGCCAAGATAGGGTGACCCAGTACTTC. This gives the protein CASSQDRVTQYF.

This clone showed up just a few times. For the CDR3, the DNA is TGCAGCGTTGTTAAAACAGGGGCCAACACCGGGGAGCTGTTTTTT. This gives the protein CSVVKTGANTGELFF. The J gene is TRBJ2-2, the V gene TRBV29-1; 7 bases agree with TRBD1. The CDR3 is 15 amino acids. V was pared by 4 bases and J by 2 bases, with 7 bases of the junction left unmatched. Germline V CDR1 and CDR2: SQVTM, ANQGSEA.

This clone came up a few times. The chain couples TRBV29-1 to TRBJ1-2; maybe TRBD1 (5 bases). The CDR3 spans 15 residues. Germline CDR1 SQVTM, CDR2 ANQGSEA. V dropped 0 bases and J dropped 2 bases, with 13 bases sitting between them. The chain's CDR3 is CSVEDRLGENYGYTF. The CDR3 DNA reads as TGCAGCGTTGAAGATCGCCTGGGGGAGAACTATGGCTACACCTTC.

The V and J genes are TRBV7-9 and TRBJ2-1, with D possibly TRBD1 on 6 matching bases. V was trimmed by 5 bases and J by 13 bases, leaving 18 bases between them. CDR3 length: 13 amino acids. Germline loops: CDR1 SEHNR, CDR2 FQNEAQ (reference sequence). CDR3 region: CASSAGTPPNQFF. CDR3 DNA: TGTGCCAGCAGCGCCGGGACACCCCCTAATCAGTTCTTC.

The chain is built from TRBV5-6 and TRBJ2-7, with TRBD1 matching 8 bases. The germline V gene encodes CDR1 SGHDT and CDR2 YYEEEE. The CDR3 is made up of 15 amino acids. Germline trimming cut 1 base from V and 6 bases from J; bases unmatched to any gene: 9. The CDR3 loop is CASSLSPAGGGEQYF. The DNA of the CDR3 is TGTGCCAGCAGCTTGAGTCCGGCAGGGGGCGGCGAGCAGTACTTC.

The chain is built from TRBV2 and TRBJ2-3, with TRBD2 as a possible D gene (6 bases). Germline V gives CDR1 SNHLY, CDR2 FYNNEI. Trimming removed 8 bases at V and 5 bases at J, with 17 bases between. The length of the CDR3 is 14 residues. The DNA of the CDR3 is TGTGCCAGCCGGGAGACAGCGTACATAGATACGCAGTATTTT. This encodes CASRETAYIDTQYF.

V usage is TRBV15 and J usage is TRBJ2-7, with unresolved D. The V gene's germline CDR1 is LNHNV and CDR2 YYDKDF (reference sequence). The germline V and J ends were trimmed by 0 bases and 7 bases, with 7 bases remaining between them. This CDR3 spans 12 amino acids. CDR3 bases: TGTGCCACCAGCAGAGATCTCGGGGAGCAGTACTTC. The encoded protein is CATSRDLGEQYF.

This clone was detected a few times. The CDR3 DNA is TGCGCCAGCAGCCAATTGAACTTGGGAGCTAACTACGAGCAGTACTTC. Amino acid sequence: CASSQLNLGANYEQYF. This chain connects TRBV4-1 to TRBJ2-7; possible D gene TRBD2, 5 bases. V lost 2 bases, J lost 3 bases, and 17 bases lay in between. Looked up from germline, CDR1 is MGHRA and CDR2 is YSYEKL. The CDR3 runs to 16 residues.

CDR3 nucleotide sequence: TGTGCCAGCAGTTTATACCAGGAGCAGTTCTTC. It is translated as CASSLYQEQFF. This chain uses TRBV27 with TRBJ2-1; D uncertain. Germline V gives CDR1 MNHEY, CDR2 SMNVEV (reference sequence). The CDR3 spans 11 residues. V shed 1 base and J shed 10 bases, with 5 bases lying between them.

The chain couples TRBV29-1 to TRBJ2-7, with D possibly matching TRBD2 (6 bases). CDR1 SQVTM and CDR2 ANQGSEA come from the germline V gene. V lost 7 bases and J lost 3, with 10 bases in between. The CDR3 extends over 11 amino acids. The CDR3 coding sequence is TGCAGCGCCGGACTAAACTACGAGCAGTACTTC. This encodes CSAGLNYEQYF.

The V and J genes are TRBV29-1 and TRBJ2-2; D may correspond to TRBD1 or TRBD2 (5 bases each). Germline V gives CDR1 SQVTM, CDR2 ANQGSEA. The CDR3 covers 13 residues. V lost 5 bases and J 0 bases, leaving 7 bases between the germline ends. CDR3 bases: TGCAGCGTTTTGGGGGCGAACACCGGGGAGCTGTTTTTT. This sequence encodes CSVLGANTGELFF.

This chain uses TRBV20-1 with TRBJ2-7; D is uncertain. CDR3 length equals 10 residues. V dropped 3 bases and J dropped 4 bases, with 4 bases sitting between them. Per the germline V gene, CDR1 is DFQATT and CDR2 is SNEGSKA (reference sequence). The CDR3 sequence: CSASVYEQYF. In nucleotides, the CDR3 is TGCAGTGCTAGCGTGTACGAGCAGTACTTC.

This clone was found once. The rearrangement joins TRBV27 to TRBJ1-2; D is perhaps TRBD1 (6 bases). The CDR3 extends over 13 amino acids. Germline V gene data show CDR1 as MNHEY and CDR2 as SMNVEV (reference sequence). V lost 3 bases and J 6 bases, leaving 11 bases between the germline ends. The CDR3 DNA is TGTGCCAGCAGTTTCCAAACAGGGCATGGCTACACCTTC. Amino acids: CASSFQTGHGYTF.

The genes are TRBV12-5 and TRBJ2-3, with D tentatively TRBD2 (5 bases). Trimming cost V 9 bases and J 1 base, with 17 bases left between them. In germline, CDR1 is LGHNT, CDR2 FRNRAP. The CDR3 runs to 15 residues. The DNA for the CDR3 is TGTGCTAGCGAGGCGGGTTCAGGAGGCACAGATACGCAGTATTTT. Protein product: CASEAGSGGTDTQYF.

This clone was counted a few times. The chain links TRBV2 to TRBJ2-1, with 10 nucleotides matching TRBD2. After removal of 4 bases from V and 8 bases from J, the junction contained 8 bases not matched to a gene. The CDR3 is 15 amino acids. Germline V gives CDR1 SNHLY, CDR2 FYNNEI. The CDR3 spells CASSGPSGSSHEQFF. In DNA, the CDR3 is TGTGCCAGCAGTGGTCCTAGCGGGAGTAGCCATGAGCAGTTCTTC.

In DNA form, the CDR3 reads TGTGCCAGCAGTGAATTTTCGGGACAGGGGATCTCCTACGAGCAGTACTTC. This encodes CASSEFSGQGISYEQYF. The V gene is TRBV25-1, the J gene TRBJ2-7; the match to TRBD1 covers 10 bases. Germline CDR1 and CDR2: MGHDK and SYGVNS. The CDR3 loop spans 17 amino acids. V was clipped by 1 base and J by 0 bases; unmatched bases: 6.

The V and J genes are TRBV29-1 and TRBJ1-1, with D unclear. Per germline, CDR1 SQVTM and CDR2 ANQGSEA. This CDR3 has 12 residues. Trimming stripped 1 base from V and 5 bases from J, with 8 bases between. The CDR3 protein is CSVEVAGTEAFF. The CDR3 DNA sequence: TGCAGCGTTGAAGTGGCGGGTACTGAAGCTTTCTTT.